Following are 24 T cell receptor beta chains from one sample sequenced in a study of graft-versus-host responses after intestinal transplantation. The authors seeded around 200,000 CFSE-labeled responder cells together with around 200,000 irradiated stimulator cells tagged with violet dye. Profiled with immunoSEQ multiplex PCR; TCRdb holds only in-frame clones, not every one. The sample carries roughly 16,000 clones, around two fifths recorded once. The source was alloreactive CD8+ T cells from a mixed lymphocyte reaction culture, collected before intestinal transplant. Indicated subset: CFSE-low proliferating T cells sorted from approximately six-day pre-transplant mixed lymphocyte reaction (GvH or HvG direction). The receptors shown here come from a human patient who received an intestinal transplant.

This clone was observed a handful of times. CDR3 sequence reads: CASSPRTEPRDGYTF. The CDR3 DNA is TGTGCCAGCAGCCCTCGGACAGAGCCTAGGGATGGCTACACCTTC. The chain uses TRBV7-9 and TRBJ1-2; perhaps TRBD1 as D (6 bases). Germline assignment: CDR1 SEHNR and CDR2 FQNEAQ (reference sequence). Trimming left V 5 bases short and J 6 bases short, with 19 bases between. The CDR3 extends over 15 amino acids.

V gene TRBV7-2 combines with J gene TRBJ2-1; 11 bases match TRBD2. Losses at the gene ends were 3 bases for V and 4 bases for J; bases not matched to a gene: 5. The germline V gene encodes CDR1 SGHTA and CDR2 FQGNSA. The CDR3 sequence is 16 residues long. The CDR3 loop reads CASSFYSSGRYNEQFF. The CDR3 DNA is TGTGCCAGCAGCTTTTATTCTAGCGGGAGGTACAATGAGCAGTTCTTC.

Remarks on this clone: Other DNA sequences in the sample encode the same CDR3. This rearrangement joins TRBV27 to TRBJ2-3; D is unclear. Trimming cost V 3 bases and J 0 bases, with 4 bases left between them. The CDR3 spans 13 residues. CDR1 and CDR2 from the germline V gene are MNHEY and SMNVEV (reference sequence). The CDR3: CASSLSSTDTQYF. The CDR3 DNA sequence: TGTGCCAGCAGTTTGAGCAGCACAGATACGCAGTATTTT.

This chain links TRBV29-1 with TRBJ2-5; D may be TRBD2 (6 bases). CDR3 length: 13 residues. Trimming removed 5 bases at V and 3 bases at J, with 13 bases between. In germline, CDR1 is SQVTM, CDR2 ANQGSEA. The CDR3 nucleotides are TGCAGCGTTCCGTTGGAGGGAGAAGAGACCCAGTACTTC. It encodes CSVPLEGEETQYF.

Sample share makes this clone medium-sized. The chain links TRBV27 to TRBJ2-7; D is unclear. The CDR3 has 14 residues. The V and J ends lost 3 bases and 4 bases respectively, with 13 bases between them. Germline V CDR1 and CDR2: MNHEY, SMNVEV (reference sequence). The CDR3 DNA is TGTGCCAGCAGTTTTATCCCGGTTGGGTACGAGCAGTACTTC. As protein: CASSFIPVGYEQYF.

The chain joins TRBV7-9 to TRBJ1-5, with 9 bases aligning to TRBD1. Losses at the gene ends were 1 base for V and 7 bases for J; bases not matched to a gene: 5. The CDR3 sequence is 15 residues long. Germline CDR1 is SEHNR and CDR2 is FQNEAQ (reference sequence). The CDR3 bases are TGTGCCAGCAGCTTAGAGACGGGACAGGGCCAGCCCCAGCATTTT. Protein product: CASSLETGQGQPQHF.

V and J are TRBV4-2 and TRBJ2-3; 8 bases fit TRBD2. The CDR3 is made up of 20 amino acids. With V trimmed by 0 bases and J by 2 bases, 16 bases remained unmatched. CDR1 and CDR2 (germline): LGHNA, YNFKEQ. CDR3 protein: CASSQDPGLAEGIDTDTQYF. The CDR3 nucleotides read TGTGCCAGCAGCCAAGATCCCGGACTAGCAGAAGGTATAGACACAGATACGCAGTATTTT.

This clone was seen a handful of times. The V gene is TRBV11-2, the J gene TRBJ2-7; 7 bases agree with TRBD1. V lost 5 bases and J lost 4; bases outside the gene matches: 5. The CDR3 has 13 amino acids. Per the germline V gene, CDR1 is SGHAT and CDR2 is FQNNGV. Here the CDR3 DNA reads TGTGCCAGCAGCCCCGGACAGGAGTACGAGCAGTACTTC. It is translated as CASSPGQEYEQYF.

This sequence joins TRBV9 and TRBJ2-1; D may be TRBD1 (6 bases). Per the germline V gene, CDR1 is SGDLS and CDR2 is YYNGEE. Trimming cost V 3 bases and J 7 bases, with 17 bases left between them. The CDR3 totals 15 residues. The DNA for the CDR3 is TGTGCCAGCAGCGCTACAGGGAATACTCGGAATGAGCAGTTCTTC. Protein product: CASSATGNTRNEQFF.

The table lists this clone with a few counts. This CDR3 is CASSKVRGTAGSYNEQFF. In DNA, the CDR3 is TGTGCCAGCAGCAAAGTCCGTGGAACGGCGGGCTCCTACAATGAGCAGTTCTTC. V is TRBV21-1 and J is TRBJ2-1; TRBD2, the table's D call, lacks a check against the DNA. TRBV21-1 is a pseudogene locus. The CDR3 spans 18 residues.

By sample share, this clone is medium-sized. The chain's CDR3 is CASRPGPNTGELFF. CDR3 in DNA: TGTGCCAGCAGACCGGGGCCCAACACCGGGGAGCTGTTTTTT. The chain is built from TRBV6-5 and TRBJ2-2; D possibly uses TRBD1 or TRBD2 (5 bases each). Germline V CDR1 and CDR2: MNHEY, SVGAGI. V was clipped by 6 bases and J by 2 bases, with 10 bases between them. The CDR3 totals 14 residues.

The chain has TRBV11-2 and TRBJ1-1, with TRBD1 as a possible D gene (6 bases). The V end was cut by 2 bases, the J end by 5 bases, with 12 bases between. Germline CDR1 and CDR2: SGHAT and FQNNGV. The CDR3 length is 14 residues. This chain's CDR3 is CASSLTGAMTEAFF. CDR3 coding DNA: TGTGCCAGCAGCTTAACGGGGGCTATGACTGAAGCTTTCTTT.

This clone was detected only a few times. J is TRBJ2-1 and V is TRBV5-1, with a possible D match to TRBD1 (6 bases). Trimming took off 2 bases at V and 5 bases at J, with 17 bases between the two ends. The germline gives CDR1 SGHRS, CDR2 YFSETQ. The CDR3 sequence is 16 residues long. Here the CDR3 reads CASSFSQGQVDNEQFF. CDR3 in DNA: TGCGCCAGCAGCTTTTCCCAGGGGCAAGTGGACAATGAGCAGTTCTTC.

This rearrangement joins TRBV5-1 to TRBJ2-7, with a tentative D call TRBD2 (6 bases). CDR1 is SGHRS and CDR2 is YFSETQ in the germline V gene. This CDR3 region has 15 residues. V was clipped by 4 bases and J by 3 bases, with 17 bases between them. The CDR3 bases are TGCGCCAGCAGCCCATTGGGACTTGGGAGCTACGAGCAGTACTTC. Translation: CASSPLGLGSYEQYF.

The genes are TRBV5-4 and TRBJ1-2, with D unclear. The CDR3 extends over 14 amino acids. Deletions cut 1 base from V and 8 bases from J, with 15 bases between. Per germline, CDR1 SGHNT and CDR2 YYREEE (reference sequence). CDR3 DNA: TGTGCCAGCAGCTTGAAGTCCGACCTAGGGGGCTACACCTTC. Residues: CASSLKSDLGGYTF.

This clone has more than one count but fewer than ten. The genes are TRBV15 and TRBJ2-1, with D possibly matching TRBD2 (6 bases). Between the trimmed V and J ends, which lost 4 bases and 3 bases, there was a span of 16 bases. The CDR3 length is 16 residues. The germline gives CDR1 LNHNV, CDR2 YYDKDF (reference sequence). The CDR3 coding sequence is TGTGCCACCAGCAAGTTCCGGGAGACCATCTACAATGAGCAGTTCTTC. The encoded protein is CATSKFRETIYNEQFF.

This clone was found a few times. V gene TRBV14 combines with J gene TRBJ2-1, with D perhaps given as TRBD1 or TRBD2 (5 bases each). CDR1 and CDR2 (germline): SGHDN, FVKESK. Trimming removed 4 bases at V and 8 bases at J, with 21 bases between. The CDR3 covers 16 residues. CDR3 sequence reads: CASSPIEMGERDEQFF. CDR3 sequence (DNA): TGTGCCAGCAGCCCAATCGAGATGGGGGAAAGAGATGAGCAGTTCTTC.

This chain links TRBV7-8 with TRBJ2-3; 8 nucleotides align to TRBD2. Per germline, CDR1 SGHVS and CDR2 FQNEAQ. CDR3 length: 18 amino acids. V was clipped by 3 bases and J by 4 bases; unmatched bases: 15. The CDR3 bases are TGTGCCAGCAGCTTCCGAAGGGGGGGAGCGGGAGCGGCAGATACGCAGTATTTT. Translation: CASSFRRGGAGAADTQYF.

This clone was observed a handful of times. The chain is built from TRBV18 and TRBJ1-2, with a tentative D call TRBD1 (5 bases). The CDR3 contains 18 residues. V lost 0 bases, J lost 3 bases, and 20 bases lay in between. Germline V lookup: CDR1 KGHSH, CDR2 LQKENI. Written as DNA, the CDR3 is TGTGCCAGCTCACCACCACTTTTCAGGGCTTTTGTTCACTATGGCTACACCTTC. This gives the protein CASSPPLFRAFVHYGYTF.

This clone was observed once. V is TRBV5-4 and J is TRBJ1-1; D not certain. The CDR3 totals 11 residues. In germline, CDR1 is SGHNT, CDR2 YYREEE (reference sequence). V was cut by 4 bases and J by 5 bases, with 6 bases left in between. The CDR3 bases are TGTGCCAGCAGCCGTGGGACTGAAGCTTTCTTT. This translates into CASSRGTEAFF.

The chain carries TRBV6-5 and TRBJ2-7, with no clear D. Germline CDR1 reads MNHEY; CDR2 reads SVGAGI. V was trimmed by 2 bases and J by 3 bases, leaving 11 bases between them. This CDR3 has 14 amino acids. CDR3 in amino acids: CASSYGFGVYEQYF. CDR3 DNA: TGTGCCAGCAGTTACGGGTTTGGGGTCTACGAGCAGTACTTC.

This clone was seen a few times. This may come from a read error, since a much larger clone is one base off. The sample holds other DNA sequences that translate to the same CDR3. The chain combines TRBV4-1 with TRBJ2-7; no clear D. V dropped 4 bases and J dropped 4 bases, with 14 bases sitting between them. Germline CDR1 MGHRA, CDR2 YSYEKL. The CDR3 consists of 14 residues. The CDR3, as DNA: TGCGCCAGCAGCCCAAAAACGGTCATATACGAGCAGTACTTC. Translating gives CASSPKTVIYEQYF.

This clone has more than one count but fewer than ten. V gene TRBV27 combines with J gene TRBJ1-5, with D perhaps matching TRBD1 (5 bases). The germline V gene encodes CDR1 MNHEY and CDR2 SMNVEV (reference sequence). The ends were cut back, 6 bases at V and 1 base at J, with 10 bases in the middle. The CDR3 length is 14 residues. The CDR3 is CASSLGVSNQPQHF. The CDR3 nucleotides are TGTGCCAGCAGCTTGGGGGTAAGCAATCAGCCCCAGCATTTT.

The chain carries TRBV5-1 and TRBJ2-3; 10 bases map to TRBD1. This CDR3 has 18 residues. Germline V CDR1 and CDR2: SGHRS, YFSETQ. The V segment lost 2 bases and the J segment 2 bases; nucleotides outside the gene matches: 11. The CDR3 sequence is CASSFSPDRGHITDTQYF. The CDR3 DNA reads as TGCGCCAGCAGCTTCTCGCCCGACAGGGGGCATATCACAGATACGCAGTATTTT.